This is a list of T cell receptor beta chains from one sample in a study of post-analysis software for immune sequencing data. TCRdb reanalysed the PCR reads using MiXCR and keeps one entry per CDR3 protein. The sample lists some 800,000 distinct CDR3 sequences, around 45% occurring once. Specimen: blood. The receptors stem from a girl under 18 with multiple sclerosis. CDR3s leave out the opening cysteine and the closing phenylalanine or tryptophan. Fields, in order: J gene, V gene, clone size, D gene, CDR3 protein. The D gene is left open where the match is weak. Expanded clones get a size class; other rows say once, few or many, or leave the size out.

-,TRBV20-1,-,TRBD2,SAIRASGSYEQY
TRBJ1-6,TRBV5-1,-,TRBD1,ASSLGTTGVNSPLH
-,TRBV6-1,-,-,ATAEGWFYEQY
TRBJ2-5,TRBV10-3,once,-,AISGHQETQY
TRBJ2-3,TRBV9,-,TRBD1,ASSVGGTGFPDTQY
TRBJ1-1,TRBV7-8,-,-,ASSPEAAGTEAF
TRBJ2-5,TRBV7-3,-,TRBD1,ASSPGTGYGETQY
TRBJ2-3,TRBV5-1,-,-,ASSFGRRSSTDTQY
TRBJ2-1,TRBV10-3,-,-,AIRGDNEQF
TRBJ2-1,TRBV7-9,-,-,ASSKRGGAGEQF
TRBJ2-1,TRBV4-2,-,TRBD2,ASSQDPSGILDEQF
TRBJ2-1,TRBV10-3,once,TRBD2,AISDGDSGSLNNEQF
TRBJ1-2,TRBV27,-,-,ASSVAAGVYGYT
TRBJ2-1,TRBV14,once,TRBD1,ASSHENSGTVRANFGYTEQF
TRBJ2-3,TRBV2,few,TRBD2,ATQAAGGPISTDTQY
TRBJ1-4,TRBV4-3,few,-,ASSQDQGWGEKLF
TRBJ1-1,TRBV5-1,few,TRBD1,ASNTGQGGTEAF
-,TRBV5-1,few,TRBD1,ASSSGSGGEQY
TRBJ1-2,TRBV25-1,few,-,ASSDDYGYT
TRBJ1-2,TRBV6-6,-,-,ASVSGLDKGYT
TRBJ2-7,TRBV5-1,-,-,ASSKGTAPEQY
TRBJ2-1,TRBV10-3,-,TRBD2,AISVGPGLAGNNEQF
TRBJ2-1,TRBV29-1,-,TRBD1,SVPAIQGAASGNEQF
TRBJ2-7,TRBV29-1,many,-,SVYTLGPTEQY
TRBJ2-7,TRBV12-3/TRBV12-4,-,TRBD1,ASTHSGTGPHEQY
TRBJ1-5,TRBV2,-,-,ASRDGGNQPQH
TRBJ1-1,TRBV6-6,-,-,ASSPGGGLLNTEAF
TRBJ1-1,TRBV4-2,-,-,ASSPAPGTEAF
TRBJ1-2,TRBV5-4,few,-,ASSKEDSHYGYT
TRBJ1-2,TRBV29-1,-,-,SVERGTVINYGYT
-,TRBV11-2,-,-,ASSRMTYEQY
TRBJ1-2,TRBV19,few,TRBD1,ASTDRGRSTRYGYT
TRBJ2-1,TRBV5-1,-,TRBD2,ASSSGLADNNEQF
TRBJ2-4,TRBV7-8,few,TRBD2,ASSSLQRTPGLAGLAKNIQY
TRBJ2-6,TRBV7-9,-,TRBD1,ASSLAGSGGSAGANVLT
TRBJ2-3,TRBV4-3,-,-,ASSQEWGETDTQY
TRBJ2-1,TRBV29-1,-,-,SVLREGNEQF
TRBJ2-7,TRBV28,few,-,ASSLRGSHEQY
TRBJ1-2,TRBV28,-,-,ASRPTERVYGYT
TRBJ1-2,TRBV4-2,-,-,ASSRKDVNYGYT
TRBJ2-3,TRBV5-1,few,-,ASSLDGSVSTDTQY
TRBJ2-7,TRBV29-1,-,TRBD2,SVIAGPYEQY
TRBJ1-5,TRBV4-3,-,-,ASSQDGEPNQPQH